This T cell receptor beta chain comes out of a study of blood T cell repertoires in COVID-19 (dated by TCRdb to about 2020). Context from the whole study: Samples from collaborators originated in the United States, Italy and Spain and spanned both the acute and convalescent phases of COVID-19. Sample metadata almost always included a de-identified subject ID, COVID-19 status, age in years and sex. The dataset comprised deeply sampled blood TCRbeta repertoires from subjects exposed to, actively infected with, or recovered from COVID-19. HLA class I and class II types, where available, came from metadata supplied by the sample provider rather than from assay-based typing. Samples came from the ongoing ImmuneRACE study (first 160 participants) plus 1,254 subjects from 6 global collaborators. The material from the prospective study consisted of cDNA or gDNA derived from T cells, B-cell-depleted T cells, or PBMCs. The repertoires were made available in a free public database intended to serve as a resource for research on the immune response to SARS-CoV-2. On the study overall, not on this receptor specifically: Clinical and demographic metadata were provided uncurated, with the amount varying by source and participant.

In the case of this clone: The antigen it binds to is not known. It has no much larger one-base neighbor in the sample; base qualities were not kept.

The CDR3 numbers 13 residues from cysteine through phenylalanine. The DNA shown is the 39-base CDR3, in frame from base 1. Per the germline V gene, MNHEY is the CDR1 and SVGAGI is the CDR2. V and J are trimmed by 7 bases and 4 bases, and the gene matches miss 2 bases of the junction. Each collaborating institution followed its own protocols to collect whole blood in K2EDTA tubes. For TCRbeta analysis, collaborators shipped samples as frozen whole blood, isolated PBMCs, or DNA extracted from either of those sample types. The immunoSEQ Assay, a bias-controlled multiplex PCR, was used to amplify TCRbeta CDR3 regions from genomic DNA. The published analysis was carried out like this. Nucleated cell counts per sample were estimated from amplification of reference gene primers within the assay. To quantify the absolute abundance of each unique TCRbeta CDR3 rearrangement, sequence reads were collapsed and filtered. Productive Simpson clonality was computed per sample as the square root of Simpson's diversity index over productive rearrangements. TCRdb holds this immuneACCESS table with in-frame rearrangements only. Some clones are missing; in checked studies, unresolved V genes explain under half, and the rest has no known cause. The D gene and trimming were derived from the DNA, and the V and J assignments and clone size from that table. This sample gives 93,000 or so clones in total; around 90% of them show up just once. Clones ranked in the top ten supply 3% to 3.5% of the sample.

The sequencing sample was made of peripheral blood. In this chain, TRBV6-5 is recombined with TRBJ2-5, and 11 junctional nucleotides match TRBD2. The sequence was collected from a human donor in a cohort sampled during active COVID-19. The CDR3 reads as follows: CASTGTSGETQYF. The DNA sequence is given as TGTGCCAGCACGGGGACTAGCGGAGAGACCCAGTACTTC.